What follows are 5 T cell receptor beta chains derived from one specimen sequenced in a study of blood T cell repertoires in COVID-19. Profiled with immunoSEQ multiplex PCR; TCRdb holds only in-frame clones, not every one. The data hold around 150,000 clones, with about four fifths observed a single time. The sequencing sample was made of PBMCs or T cells enriched from blood (not recorded which). The receptor source for this set is a woman aged 50 to 60 with acute COVID-19.

This chain joins TRBV6-4 and TRBJ2-2; no definite D call. The ends were cut back, 4 bases at V and 4 bases at J, with 4 bases in the middle. Germline V gene lookup returns CDR1 MRHNA and CDR2 SNTAGT. This CDR3 has 12 residues. The CDR3 protein is CASSGVTGELFF. The CDR3 coding sequence is TGTGCCAGCAGTGGAGTCACCGGGGAGCTGTTTTTT.

The rearrangement uses TRBV30 and TRBJ2-1; tentatively, D is TRBD1 (5 bases). V lost 8 bases and J lost 2, with 13 bases in between. Germline values: CDR1 GTSNPN, CDR2 SVGIG (reference sequence). The CDR3 consists of 13 residues. CDR3 sequence: CALLKGTYNEQFF. DNA of the CDR3: TGTGCCCTCCTCAAGGGGACCTACAATGAGCAGTTCTTC.

The V gene is TRBV5-4, the J gene TRBJ2-3; 7 bases are a match to TRBD2. This CDR3 contains 17 residues. The germline gives CDR1 SGHNT, CDR2 YYREEE (reference sequence). V lost 0 bases and J lost 4; bases outside the gene matches: 11. CDR3 bases: TGTGCCAGCAGCTTGGCCCGTGGGGGAGGGCCGGCAGATACGCAGTATTTT. Residues: CASSLARGGGPADTQYF.

This chain uses TRBV16 with TRBJ2-7; perhaps TRBD2 as D (6 bases). Germline assignment: CDR1 KGHSY and CDR2 FQNENV. Trimming stripped 4 bases from V and 6 bases from J, with 22 bases between. The length of the CDR3 is 16 residues. CDR3: CASSRHGGGGTGEQYF. The CDR3 nucleotides read TGTGCCAGCAGCCGCCATGGGGGAGGCGGGACGGGCGAGCAGTACTTC. Complete variable domain (other parts from reference TRBV16 and TRBJ2-7): GEEVAQTPKHLVRGEGQKAKLYCAPIKGHSYVFWYQQVLKNEFKFLISFQNENVFDETGMPKERFSAKCLPNSPCSLEIQATKLEDSAVYFCASSRHGGGGTGEQYFGPGTRLTVT.

The chain is built from TRBV7-3 and TRBJ2-1; TRBD1 matches at 11 bases. Germline CDR1 and CDR2: SGHTA and FQGTGA. CDR3 length: 17 amino acids. V dropped 1 base and J dropped 9; count of bases not matched to a gene: 11. The CDR3 DNA reads TGTGCCAGCAGCTTAATCGCGGGACAGGGGGACTTTGTTGAGCAGTTCTTC. Translating gives CASSLIAGQGDFVEQFF.